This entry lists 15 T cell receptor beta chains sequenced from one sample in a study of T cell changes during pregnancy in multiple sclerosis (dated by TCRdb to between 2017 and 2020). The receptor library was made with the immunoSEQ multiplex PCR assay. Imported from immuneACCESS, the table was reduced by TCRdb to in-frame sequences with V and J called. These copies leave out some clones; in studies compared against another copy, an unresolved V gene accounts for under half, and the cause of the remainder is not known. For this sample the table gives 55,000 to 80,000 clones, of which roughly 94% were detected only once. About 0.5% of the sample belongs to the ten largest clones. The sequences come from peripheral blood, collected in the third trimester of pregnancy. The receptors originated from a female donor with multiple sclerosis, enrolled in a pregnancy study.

In DNA form, the CDR3 reads TGTGCCAGCAGCGCTAATAGCGGGGCAAACGAGCAGTACTTC. Protein sequence: CASSANSGANEQYF. The gene calls are TRBV9 and TRBJ2-7, with 8 positions matching TRBD2. V was pared by 3 bases and J by 5 bases, with 7 bases of the junction left unmatched. Germline V lookup: CDR1 SGDLS, CDR2 YYNGEE. The CDR3 covers 14 residues.

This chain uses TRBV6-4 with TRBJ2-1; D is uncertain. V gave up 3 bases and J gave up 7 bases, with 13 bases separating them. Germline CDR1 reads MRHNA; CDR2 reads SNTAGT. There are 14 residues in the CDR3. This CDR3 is CASSEMAGGNEQFF. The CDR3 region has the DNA TGTGCCAGCAGTGAGATGGCAGGTGGAAATGAGCAGTTCTTC.

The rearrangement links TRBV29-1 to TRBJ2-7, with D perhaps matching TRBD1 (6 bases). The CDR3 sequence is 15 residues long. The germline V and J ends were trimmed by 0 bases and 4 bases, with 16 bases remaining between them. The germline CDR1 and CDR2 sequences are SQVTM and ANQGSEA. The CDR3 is CSVEDRIGGRYEQYF. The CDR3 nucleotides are TGCAGCGTTGAAGATCGGATAGGGGGTAGGTACGAGCAGTACTTC.

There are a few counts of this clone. Here the CDR3 DNA reads TGTGCCAGCAGTTCCTGGACAGGAATGATGAACACTGAAGCTTTCTTT. Translating it yields CASSSWTGMMNTEAFF. The gene calls are TRBV27 and TRBJ1-1; TRBD1 matches at 7 bases. The CDR3 contains 16 residues. With 4 bases clipped from V and 0 bases from J, the junction kept 8 bases outside the gene matches. CDR1 is MNHEY and CDR2 is SMNVEV in the germline V gene (reference sequence).

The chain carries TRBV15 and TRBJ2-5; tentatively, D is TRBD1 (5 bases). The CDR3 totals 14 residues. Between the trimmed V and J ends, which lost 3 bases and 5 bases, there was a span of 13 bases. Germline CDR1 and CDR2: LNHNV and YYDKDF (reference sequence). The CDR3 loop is CATSRVPKGETQYF. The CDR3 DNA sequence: TGTGCCACCAGCAGGGTGCCGAAGGGGGAGACCCAGTACTTC.

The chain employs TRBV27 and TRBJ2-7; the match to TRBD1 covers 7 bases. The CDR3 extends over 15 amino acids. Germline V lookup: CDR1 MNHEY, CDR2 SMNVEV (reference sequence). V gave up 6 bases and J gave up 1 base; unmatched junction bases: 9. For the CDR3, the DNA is TGTGCCAGCAGCAAGGGGGCCTCAGGATCCTACGAGCAGTACTTC. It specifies CASSKGASGSYEQYF.

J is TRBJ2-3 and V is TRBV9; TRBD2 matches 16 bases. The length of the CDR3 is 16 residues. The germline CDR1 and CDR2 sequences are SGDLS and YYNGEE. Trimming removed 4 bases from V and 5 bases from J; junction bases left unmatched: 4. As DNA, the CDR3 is TGTGCCAGCAGCACGGGACTAGCGGGGGGGCAAGATACGCAGTATTTT. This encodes CASSTGLAGGQDTQYF.

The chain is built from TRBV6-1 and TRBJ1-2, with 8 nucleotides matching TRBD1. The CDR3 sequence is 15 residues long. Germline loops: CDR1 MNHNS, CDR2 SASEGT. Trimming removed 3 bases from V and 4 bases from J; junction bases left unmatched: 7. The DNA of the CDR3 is TGTGCCAGCAGTGAGCCGACAGGGGCGCCCTATGGCTACACCTTC. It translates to CASSEPTGAPYGYTF.

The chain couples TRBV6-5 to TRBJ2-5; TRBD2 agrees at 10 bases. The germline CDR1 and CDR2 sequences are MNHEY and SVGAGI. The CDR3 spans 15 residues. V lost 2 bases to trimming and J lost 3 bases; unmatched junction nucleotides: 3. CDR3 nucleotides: TGTGCCAGCAGTTACCAGCGGGGGGGAAAAGAGACCCAGTACTTC. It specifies CASSYQRGGKETQYF.

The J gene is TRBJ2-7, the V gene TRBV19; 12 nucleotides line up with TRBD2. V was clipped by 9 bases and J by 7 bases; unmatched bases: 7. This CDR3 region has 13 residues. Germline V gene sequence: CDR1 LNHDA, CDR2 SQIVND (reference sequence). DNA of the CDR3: TGTGCCAGCAGACTAGCGGGGGTACGGGAGCAGTACTTC. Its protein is CASRLAGVREQYF. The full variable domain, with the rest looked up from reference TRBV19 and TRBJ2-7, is DGGITQSPKYLFRKEGQNVTLSCEQNLNHDAMYWYRQDPGQGLRLIYYSQIVNDFQKGDIAEGYSVSREKKESFPLTVTSAQKNPTAFYLCASRLAGVREQYFGPGTRLTVT.

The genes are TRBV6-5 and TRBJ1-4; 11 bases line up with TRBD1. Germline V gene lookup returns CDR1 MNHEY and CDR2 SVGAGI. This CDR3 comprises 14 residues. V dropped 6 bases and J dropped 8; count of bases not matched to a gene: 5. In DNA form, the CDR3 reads TGTGCCAGCAGGAGCTGGACAGGGGGCGAAAAACTGTTTTTT. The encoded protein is CASRSWTGGEKLFF.

The CDR3 protein is CASSDGRGLYEQFF. The CDR3 DNA reads as TGTGCCAGCAGTGACGGAAGGGGGCTGTATGAGCAGTTCTTC. The chain links TRBV6-4 to TRBJ2-1; 7 bases align to TRBD1. Germline values: CDR1 MRHNA, CDR2 SNTAGT. The CDR3 consists of 14 residues. With 2 bases clipped from V and 8 bases from J, the junction kept 6 bases outside the gene matches.

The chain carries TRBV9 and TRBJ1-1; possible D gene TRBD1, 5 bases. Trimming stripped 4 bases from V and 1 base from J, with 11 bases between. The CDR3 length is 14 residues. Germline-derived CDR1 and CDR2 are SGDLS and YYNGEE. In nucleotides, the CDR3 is TGTGCCAGCAGCCAGGCGGGGCCGAACACTGAAGCTTTCTTT. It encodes CASSQAGPNTEAFF.

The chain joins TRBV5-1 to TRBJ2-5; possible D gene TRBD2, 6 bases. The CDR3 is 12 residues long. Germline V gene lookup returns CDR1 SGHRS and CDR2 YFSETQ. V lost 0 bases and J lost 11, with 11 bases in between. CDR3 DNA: TGCGCCAGCAGCTTGGAGTGGGGGGAGCAGTACTTC. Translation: CASSLEWGEQYF.

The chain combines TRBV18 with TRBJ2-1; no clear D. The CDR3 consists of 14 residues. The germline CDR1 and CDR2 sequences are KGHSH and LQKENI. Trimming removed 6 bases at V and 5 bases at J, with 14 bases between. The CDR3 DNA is TGTGCCAGCTCCCCGGAGAGAGGTCACAATGAGCAGTTCTTC. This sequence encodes CASSPERGHNEQFF.